Given below is one TCR beta chain in context. This clonotype showed up many times. Its recognized antigen is unknown. No quality values exist for individual bases; no much larger clone is one base distant. Receptor amplification or capture employed multiplex PCR. Data came from an Illumina HiSeq 4000. TCR beta libraries were built with iRepertoire HTBI primers and Arm-PCR amplification of CDR3 regions. Before sequencing, the PCR products went through gel purification. Regarding the original processing steps: Gene usage analysis of CDR3 amino acid clonotypes used the 62 TRBV and around 13 TRBJ segments found across samples. COPE and FqMerger were used to merge the filtered high-quality paired reads into contigs. Contigs were aligned with BLAST to IMGT TRBV, TRBD and TRBJ reference genes, and CDR3 was defined per IMGT. Highly expanded clones were defined as clonotypes with a frequency above 0.1%. Shannon entropy was used to measure repertoire diversity, and the Gini coefficient was used to measure V-J evenness. A clonotype found in more than one individual was treated as public. In-frame beta chains were kept once TCRdb had trimmed the public reads at Q25 with fastp and called clones with MiXCR. Each CDR3 protein gets just one entry, which takes the most common genes and DNA from the rows behind it. TCRdb assigned the V and J calls; the authors' analysis was not used. This sample is represented by about 450,000 distinct CDR3 sequences; around 20% of them were singletons. About a quarter of the sample is taken by the ten largest.

What this sample's time point label stands for: persistent/refractory GD, antithyroid drugs over 5 years with positive TRAb. For both TCR sequencing and RNA sequencing, RNA was extracted from PBMCs using TRIzol. The diagnosis of Graves' disease followed American Thyroid Association guidelines. Patients were recruited from an endocrinology department in Xi'an, China. From each patient, approximately 10 milliliters of peripheral blood was collected into an EDTA anticoagulant tube. Ficoll Paque Plus density gradient separation was used to isolate PBMCs, and no additional T cell sorting was done. An Agilent 2100 Bioanalyzer and agarose gel were used to assess RNA quality, and a NanoDrop 2000 was used to measure RNA concentration. The junction carries 21 bases between V and J, which are trimmed by 6 bases and 4 bases respectively. Inclusive of the bounding cysteine and phenylalanine, the CDR3 is 16 residues long. Left in the record is the CDR3 DNA by itself, 48 bases read in frame from the first base.

These data come from a study of regulatory T cells in long-lasting Graves disease (dated by TCRdb to the early 2020s). At the level of the whole study: To count as having persistent Graves' disease, a patient had to have received antithyroid drug treatment for over 5 years with TSH receptor autoantibodies remaining persistently positive. Persistent Graves' disease patients were compared with newly diagnosed Graves' disease patients by peripheral blood TCR sequencing and RNA sequencing. The study was conducted in China and was registered as a clinical trial. A total of roughly 35 samples were covered by TCR sequencing, comprising some 13 persistent and approximately 20 newly diagnosed Graves' disease patients. On average, persistent Graves' disease patients in the clinical cohort had been on antithyroid drugs for around ten years. General findings and caveats noted by the study authors: Only the TCR beta chain was sequenced and analyzed. The small sample size was acknowledged by the authors as a limitation that may reduce accuracy. Because the primary lesion, thyroid tissue, could not be accessed, the study looked at peripheral blood alone. TRBV28, TRBJ1-2 and TRBJ2-5 were preferentially used in persistent disease, while TRBV20-1 and TRBJ2-1 were favored in newly diagnosed disease. More public clonotypes were shared among persistent patients (2,741) than among newly diagnosed patients (966). Compared with newly diagnosed patients, patients with persistent Graves' disease had lower TCR Shannon entropy and fewer highly expanded clones, which suggests clonal expansion.

The origin of this receptor is a female donor with Graves disease. This sample comprised peripheral blood mononuclear cells (PBMCs), obtained when the disease was refractory, from a patient treated with antithyroid drugs. This receptor chain uses TRBV12-3 or TRBV12-4 and TRBJ1-2; tentative D gene TRBD1, with 6 bases matching. Here is the DNA: TGTGCCAGCAGCCGAAGGCAAACAGGGACGAGCTATGGCTACACCTTC. It translates to CASSRRQTGTSYGYTF.